The subject of this entry is one T cell receptor (beta chain). Its cognate antigen is unknown. The data belong to a study of T cell responses to AZD1222 COVID-19 vaccine. The CDR3 sequence is 15 residues long. Germline-derived CDR1 and CDR2 are LGHDT and YNNKEL (reference sequence). Trimming took 4 bases from V and 6 from J; bases not matched to a gene: 10. Study conclusions and caveats: Clonal diversity may have been underestimated, and the donors were mostly white British, with more females than males. Baseline seropositivity characterized only a handful of AZD1222 recipients. Nearly half of spike-specific TCRs reportedly go after variant regions that carry no mutations.

Profiled with immunoSEQ multiplex PCR; TCRdb holds only in-frame clones, not every one. The table records around 200,000 clones, around nine tenths of them present only once. This sequence joins TRBV3-1 (or the pseudogene TRBV3-2) and TRBJ2-5; 8 nucleotides line up with TRBD2. Source: peripheral blood, taken on day 0 of AZD1222 vaccination. The clonotype originates from an adult in good health. The CDR3: CASSPGTSYQQTQYF. The CDR3 DNA sequence: TGTGCCAGCAGCCCGGGGACTAGTTATCAACAGACCCAGTACTTC.